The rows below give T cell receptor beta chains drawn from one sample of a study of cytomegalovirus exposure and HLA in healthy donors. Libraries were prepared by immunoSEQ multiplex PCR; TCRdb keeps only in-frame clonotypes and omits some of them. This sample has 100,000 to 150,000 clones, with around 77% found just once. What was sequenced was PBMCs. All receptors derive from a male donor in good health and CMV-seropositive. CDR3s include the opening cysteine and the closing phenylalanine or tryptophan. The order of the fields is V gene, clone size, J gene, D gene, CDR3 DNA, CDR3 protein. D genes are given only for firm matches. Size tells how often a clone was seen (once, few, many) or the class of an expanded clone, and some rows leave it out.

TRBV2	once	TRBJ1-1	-	TGTGCCAGCACCCGGGAAAACACTGAAGCTTTCTTT	CASTRENTEAFF
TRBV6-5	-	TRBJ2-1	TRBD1	TGTGCCAGCAGTCCATCGGACAGGGAAGACGAGCAGTTCTTC	CASSPSDREDEQFF
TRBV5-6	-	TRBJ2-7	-	TGTGCCAGCAGCTTACTTAATGGGGAGAGCTCCTACGAGCAGTACTTC	CASSLLNGESSYEQYF
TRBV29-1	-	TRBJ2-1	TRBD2	TGCAGCGTACAGCGGGAGAGTGAGCAGTTCTTC	CSVQRESEQFF
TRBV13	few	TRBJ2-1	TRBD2	TGTGCCAGCAGCTTTCTAGCGGGGGGGCTAAATGAGCAGTTCTTC	CASSFLAGGLNEQFF
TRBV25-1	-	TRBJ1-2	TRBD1	TGTGCCAGCAGTCGACAGGGGCGAGGCTATGGCTACACCTTC	CASSRQGRGYGYTF
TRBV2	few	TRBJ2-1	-	TGTGCCAGCAGTGGACAGGCCGCTTTCAATGAGCAGTTCTTC	CASSGQAAFNEQFF
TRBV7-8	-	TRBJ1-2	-	TGTGCCAGCAGCTTTTCGGGGGTGGGGGGCTATGGCTACACCTTC	CASSFSGVGGYGYTF
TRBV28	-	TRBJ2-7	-	TGTGCCAGCAGTACCCGAGGGAGCTCGATCCGGGCGAGCTCCTACGAGCAGTACTTC	CASSTRGSSIRASSYEQYF
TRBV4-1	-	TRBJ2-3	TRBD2	TGCGCCAGCAGCCAAGATAAGGGACTAGCGGGGAGCACAGATACGCAGTATTTT	CASSQDKGLAGSTDTQYF
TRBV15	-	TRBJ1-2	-	TGTGCCACCAGCAGAGATAGAAACTATGGCTACACCTTC	CATSRDRNYGYTF
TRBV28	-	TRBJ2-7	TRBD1	TGTGCCAGCAGTGTATACAGGGGGCAGTACGAGCAGTACTTC	CASSVYRGQYEQYF
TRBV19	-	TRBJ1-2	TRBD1	TGTGCCAGTAGCGATAAACCGGGACAGAGGGCCTATGGCTACACCTTC	CASSDKPGQRAYGYTF
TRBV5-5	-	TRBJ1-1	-	TGTGCCAGCAGCCCCGGACTGACGAACACTGAAGCTTTCTTT	CASSPGLTNTEAFF
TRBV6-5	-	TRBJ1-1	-	TGTGCCAGCAGTTATGCGTCGCCGAACACTGAAGCTTTCTTT	CASSYASPNTEAFF
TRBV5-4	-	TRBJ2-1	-	TGTGCCAGCAGCTTGGTAGGGACAAGATCCTACAATGAGCAGTTCTTC	CASSLVGTRSYNEQFF
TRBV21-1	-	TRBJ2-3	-	TGTGCCAGCAGCAAAGTGAGCGGGAGAACAGATACGCAGTATTTT	CASSKVSGRTDTQYF
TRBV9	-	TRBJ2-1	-	TGTGCCAGCACCCGGAGTCTGATGAGCTCCTACAATGAGCAGTTCTTC	CASTRSLMSSYNEQFF
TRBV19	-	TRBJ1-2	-	TGTGCCAGTAGTATAGGTCTAATCGATGGCTACACCTTC	CASSIGLIDGYTF
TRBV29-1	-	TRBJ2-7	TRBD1	TGCAGCGTAAGGACAGGGGTTGCCGAGCAGTACTTC	CSVRTGVAEQYF
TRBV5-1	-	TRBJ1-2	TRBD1	TGCGCCAGCAGCGCGCTCTCAGGGACAGGGGTACCTGGCTACACCTTC	CASSALSGTGVPGYTF
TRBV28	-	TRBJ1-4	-	TGTGCCAGCAGCCCGATTTCTAGAGGAAAACTGTTTTTT	CASSPISRGKLFF